These T cell receptor beta chains were read from a single sample in a study of cytomegalovirus exposure and HLA in healthy donors. The protocol was immunoSEQ multiplex PCR, while the TCRdb copy is restricted to in-frame clones and leaves out a portion. The data hold 90,000 to 140,000 clones, with 65% to 90% observed a single time. Sequencing was carried out using PBMCs. The receptors originated from a man aged 25 to 45 in good health and CMV-seropositive. The CDR3 runs from the conserved cysteine through the conserved F or W. D genes are given only for firm matches. Part of the rows lack a size; the others show once, few, many or a class for expanded clones.

>TRBV6-1|NA|TRBJ1-2|NA
TGTGCCAGCAGTGGACTTCAGGGTGCGTATGGCTACACCTTC
CASSGLQGAYGYTF
>TRBV10-3|NA|TRBJ1-1|NA
TGTGCCATCAGTGCGCAGGGCGGCACTGAAGCTTTCTTT
CAISAQGGTEAFF
>TRBV5-6|NA|TRBJ2-1|NA
TGTGCCAGCAGCTTGGGGGCAGGGGCCCCCTGGGATGAGCAGTTCTTC
CASSLGAGAPWDEQFF
>TRBV4-1|NA|TRBJ1-2|NA
TGCGCCAGCAGCCAAGATCTTGGAGGGCAACGGGTGTATGGCTACACCTTC
CASSQDLGGQRVYGYTF
>TRBV6-1|TRBD1|TRBJ1-5|NA
TGTGCCAGCAGAGGGACAGGGGATTCACAGCCCCAGCATTTT
CASRGTGDSQPQHF
>TRBV6-4|TRBD2|TRBJ2-1|NA
TGTGCCAGCAGTGAGGGACTAGCGGGGAATGAGCAGTTCTTC
CASSEGLAGNEQFF
>TRBV19|NA|TRBJ2-2|NA
TGTGCCAGTAGTATGTCCCAGAACACCGGGGAGCTGTTTTTT
CASSMSQNTGELFF
>TRBV4-1|NA|TRBJ1-6|NA
TGCGCCAGCAGCCAAGGGGGGAAGGGAAAGGGACTAAATTCACCCCTCCACTTT
CASSQGGKGKGLNSPLHF
>TRBV5-5|TRBD1|TRBJ2-1|NA
TGTGCCAGCAGCCAGGGACAGGGGGAGGATGAGCAGTTCTTC
CASSQGQGEDEQFF
>TRBV5-4|NA|TRBJ1-3|NA
TGTGCCAGCAGCTCCAGCGGCTCTGGAAACACCATATATTTT
CASSSSGSGNTIYF
>TRBV7-8|NA|TRBJ2-1|NA
TGTGCCAGCAGCTTATCGCGCTTCCGCAATGAGCAGTTCTTC
CASSLSRFRNEQFF
>TRBV5-1|TRBD2|TRBJ2-1|NA
TGCGCCAGCAGCCTGACAGCGGGACTAGCGGGGGGGCCAGTTGAGCAGTTCTTC
CASSLTAGLAGGPVEQFF
>TRBV7-7|TRBD1|TRBJ2-3|NA
TGTGCTAGCAGTCCGGACAGGGGGACTTATCTCAGCACAGATACGCAGTATTTT
CASSPDRGTYLSTDTQYF
>TRBV7-6|TRBD1|TRBJ2-7|NA
TGTGCCAGCAGCTTTCTGGGACAGAAATTCTACGAGCAGTACTTC
CASSFLGQKFYEQYF
>TRBV4-1|NA|TRBJ1-3|NA
TGCGCCAGCAGCCAAGAAGGATCCGCGGTCTCTGGAAACACCATATATTTT
CASSQEGSAVSGNTIYF
>TRBV29-1|TRBD1|TRBJ1-5|NA
TGCAGCGTTGCCACCGGGACAGGGATTCAGCCCCAGCATTTT
CSVATGTGIQPQHF
>TRBV19|NA|TRBJ2-3|once
TGTGCCAGTGGCCCGGGGTACACTAGCACAGATACGCAGTATTTT
CASGPGYTSTDTQYF
>TRBV28|TRBD1|TRBJ1-1|few
TGTGCCAGCAGCAAGGACAGGAGAGTTGCTGAAGCTTTCTTT
CASSKDRRVAEAFF
>TRBV21-1|NA|TRBJ1-1|NA
TGTGCCAGCAGCAAAGGCTGGGGCGGGATGAACACTGAAGCTTTCTTT
CASSKGWGGMNTEAFF
>TRBV10-1|NA|TRBJ1-1|NA
TGCGCCAGCAGTGCTACGACAGTTAGGAACACTGAAGCTTTCTTT
CASSATTVRNTEAFF
>TRBV5-1|NA|TRBJ1-1|NA
TGCGCCAGCAAACCCCAGGTTGGGAACACTGAAGCTTTCTTT
CASKPQVGNTEAFF
>TRBV10-1|TRBD1|TRBJ2-2|NA
TGCGCCAGCAGCGGACAGGGTAACACCGGGGAGCTGTTTTTT
CASSGQGNTGELFF
>TRBV5-1|NA|TRBJ2-7|once
TGCGCCAGCACCCCAACAAGCGACTCCTACGAGCAGTACTTC
CASTPTSDSYEQYF
>TRBV6-1|NA|TRBJ2-7|NA
TGTGCCAGCAGCACAGATGCCTCCTACGAGCAGTACTTC
CASSTDASYEQYF
>TRBV5-4|NA|TRBJ2-2|NA
TGTGCCAGCACCGAGGAGGGGGGGCGGATGAACACCGGGGAGCTGTTTTTT
CASTEEGGRMNTGELFF
>TRBV6-5|NA|TRBJ1-2|NA
TGTGCCAGCCGCGACAGGCCGGTGGAGGATGGCTACACCTTC
CASRDRPVEDGYTF
>TRBV7-9|TRBD1|TRBJ1-1|NA
TGTGCCAGCAGCTCGGACAGGTATGAAGCTTTCTTT
CASSSDRYEAFF
>TRBV15|NA|TRBJ1-5|NA
TGTGCCACCTCCAACACAGGAAAAGAGCCCCAGCATTTT
CATSNTGKEPQHF
>TRBV4-2|NA|TRBJ2-5|few
TGTGCCAGCAGTCCGGGCCTCAGGGGCGAGACCCAGTACTTC
CASSPGLRGETQYF
>TRBV6-1|NA|TRBJ1-5|NA
TGTGCCAGCATTCAAAACTGGGGGCAGGATCAGCCCCAGCATTTT
CASIQNWGQDQPQHF
>TRBV19|TRBD2|TRBJ2-7|NA
TGTGCCAGTAGTATCATGCTAGCGGGGGTTTACGAGCAGTACTTC
CASSIMLAGVYEQYF
>TRBV7-9|TRBD1|TRBJ1-2|NA
TGTGCCAGCAGGCGGCTGGGGACAGGGGACGGCTACACCTTC
CASRRLGTGDGYTF
>TRBV5-8|TRBD1|TRBJ1-1|NA
TGTGCCAGCAGCTTGGTGCCGCGGGACAGCGCTGAAGCTTTCTTT
CASSLVPRDSAEAFF
>TRBV11-2|TRBD1|TRBJ2-3|NA
TGTGCCAGCAGCTCCCGACAGGGGCGTCGCACAGATACGCAGTATTTT
CASSSRQGRRTDTQYF
>TRBV2|TRBD1|TRBJ1-3|NA
TGTGCCAGCAGTGGTCGGACAGGGGGCTCTGGAAACACCATATATTTT
CASSGRTGGSGNTIYF
>TRBV7-9|TRBD2|TRBJ2-5|NA
TGTGCCAGCAGCCGAAACCCTAGCGGACTCGAAGAGACCCAGTACTTC
CASSRNPSGLEETQYF
>TRBV7-2|TRBD2|TRBJ2-1|NA
TGTGCCAGCAGCTTATTTGCGCGGGGGGATGGTGAGCAGTTCTTC
CASSLFARGDGEQFF
>TRBV5-1|NA|TRBJ1-6|NA
TGCGCCAGCAGCTTGGGGCAGGATAATTCACCCCTCCACTTT
CASSLGQDNSPLHF
>TRBV25-1|TRBD1|TRBJ1-4|NA
TGTGCCAGCAGTGAGAACAGGGGGCTTGTCAGTGAAAAACTGTTTTTT
CASSENRGLVSEKLFF
>TRBV9|NA|TRBJ1-1|NA
TGTGCCAGCAGCCCCCTTCAGGCGGGGGACACTGAAGCTTTCTTT
CASSPLQAGDTEAFF
>TRBV5-1|TRBD2|TRBJ2-5|NA
TGCGCCAGCAGAAGGGGAGCGGGGGAAGAGACCCAGTACTTC
CASRRGAGEETQYF
>TRBV5-4|NA|TRBJ2-3|NA
TGTGCCAGCAGCCCCGGTGGGGAGGATACGCAGTATTTT
CASSPGGEDTQYF
>TRBV2|NA|TRBJ2-2|NA
TGTGCCAGCAGGGACAGGACCTCGGAGGGCGGGGAGCTGTTTTTT
CASRDRTSEGGELFF
>TRBV5-6|NA|TRBJ1-6|NA
TGTGCCAGCAGAAAAGGTGGGGGAGGTAATTCACCCCTCCACTTT
CASRKGGGGNSPLHF
>TRBV14|TRBD1|TRBJ2-2|NA
TGTGCCAGCAGTCAAGATCCATGGGACAGTTATACCGGGGAGCTGTTTTTT
CASSQDPWDSYTGELFF
>TRBV7-6|NA|TRBJ2-3|NA
TGTGCCAGCAGCTTAGAGCCGCGGAACACAGATACGCAGTATTTT
CASSLEPRNTDTQYF
>TRBV14|NA|TRBJ1-1|NA
TGTGCCAGCAGCCGGGGCAGCATGAACACTGAAGCTTTCTTT
CASSRGSMNTEAFF
>TRBV5-1|NA|TRBJ2-2|NA
TGCGCCAGCAGCTTGGCCAGGGCGAACACCGGGGAGCTGTTTTTT
CASSLARANTGELFF
>TRBV5-4|TRBD2|TRBJ2-5|NA
TGTGCCAGCAGCCCTCTCGGGGGGGGATTTAGGGAAGAGACCCAGTACTTC
CASSPLGGGFREETQYF
>TRBV7-2|TRBD1|TRBJ1-4|NA
TGTGCCAGCAGCTTATGGTCAGGGGGCCCTGAAAAACTGTTTTTT
CASSLWSGGPEKLFF
>TRBV6-6|TRBD1|TRBJ1-1|once
TGTGCCAGCAGTTTGACAGGGGGCCGAACTGAAGCTTTCTTT
CASSLTGGRTEAFF
>TRBV21-1|NA|TRBJ1-3|NA
TGTGCCAGCAGCAAAGGGGGACAGGGCTCTGGAAACACCATATATTTT
CASSKGGQGSGNTIYF
>TRBV30|NA|TRBJ1-4|NA
TGTGCCTGGAGTGTATTATATAGTGAAAAACTGTTTTTT
CAWSVLYSEKLFF
>TRBV7-2|NA|TRBJ1-4|NA
TGTGCCAGCAGCTTGGGGGGGCTTAAACGGGAAAAACTGTTTTTT
CASSLGGLKREKLFF
>TRBV7-7|NA|TRBJ2-7|NA
TGTGCTAGCAGCTTAGGCAGGGGATACGAGCAGTACTTC
CASSLGRGYEQYF
>TRBV5-5|TRBD1|TRBJ2-7|NA
TGTGCCAGCAGCCTCGGACAGGGGGTGTACGAGCAGTACTTC
CASSLGQGVYEQYF
>TRBV6-1|NA|TRBJ1-5|NA
TGTGCCAGCAGTGCTCTAGGTGGGGCCAATCAGCCCCAGCATTTT
CASSALGGANQPQHF
>TRBV30|NA|TRBJ1-1|NA
TGTGCCTGGAGTGTAGGGGGGGGCACTGAAGCTTTCTTT
CAWSVGGGTEAFF
>TRBV30|NA|TRBJ2-1|NA
TGTGCCTGGAGTGTACTAGTTTACAATGAGCAGTTCTTC
CAWSVLVYNEQFF